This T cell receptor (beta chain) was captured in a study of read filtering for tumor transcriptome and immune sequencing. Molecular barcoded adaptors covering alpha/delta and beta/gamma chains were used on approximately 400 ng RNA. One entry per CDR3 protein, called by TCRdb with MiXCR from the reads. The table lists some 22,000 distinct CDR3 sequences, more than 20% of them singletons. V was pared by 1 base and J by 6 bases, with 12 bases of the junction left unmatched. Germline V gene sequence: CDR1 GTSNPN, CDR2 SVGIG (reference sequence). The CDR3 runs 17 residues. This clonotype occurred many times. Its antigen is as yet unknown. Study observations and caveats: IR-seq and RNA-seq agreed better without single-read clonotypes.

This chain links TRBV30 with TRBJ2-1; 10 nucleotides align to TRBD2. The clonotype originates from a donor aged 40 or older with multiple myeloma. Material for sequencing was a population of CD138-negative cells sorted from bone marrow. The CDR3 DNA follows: TGTGCCTGGAGTGGATATAAAGCGGGGGGGCCTCGCAATGAGCAGTTCTTC. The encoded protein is CAWSGYKAGGPRNEQFF.